Given below is one T cell receptor beta chain in context. The data were obtained in a study of blood T cell repertoires in COVID-19. Repertoires were generated with immunoSEQ multiplex PCR, while TCRdb's copy carries only in-frame clones and drops some. The sample carries 200,000 to 300,000 clones, roughly 86% recorded once. The germline gives CDR1 LGHDT, CDR2 YNNKEL (reference sequence). Between the trimmed V and J ends, which lost 4 bases and 5 bases, there was a span of 18 bases. This CDR3 has 15 amino acids. J is TRBJ2-7 and V is TRBV3-1 (or the pseudogene TRBV3-2); D may be TRBD2 (6 bases). Sequences were obtained from peripheral blood. The sequence was collected from a woman younger than 45 who had recovered from COVID-19. This CDR3 reads CASSPGVLGTHEQYF. For the CDR3, the DNA is TGTGCCAGCAGCCCGGGGGTACTAGGCACCCACGAGCAGTACTTC.